Sequencing of this TCR beta chain was carried out in a study of blood T cell repertoires in COVID-19. Study at large: Acute-phase and convalescent COVID-19 samples originated in the United States, Italy and Spain. T cells, B-cell-depleted T cells, or PBMCs provided the cDNA or gDNA that served as material.

The length of the CDR3 is 14 residues. Germline V gene sequence: CDR1 LGHDT, CDR2 YNNKEL (reference sequence). Between the trimmed V and J ends, which lost 1 base and 2 bases, there was a span of 9 bases. As originally analysed: Nucleated cell number was recorded as an estimate derived from reference gene primer amplification. Generated by immunoSEQ multiplex PCR, the TCRdb table keeps only in-frame clones and is missing some. V, J and clone size are taken as reported in that table, and D and trimming were inferred from the DNA itself. This sample has roughly 320,000 clones; approximately 85% occur once, and the top ten carry 6% to 9%.

Sequenced sample: peripheral blood. The V gene is TRBV3-1 (or the pseudogene TRBV3-2), the J gene TRBJ2-7; no reliable D call. This TCR came from a human donor in a cohort sampled during active COVID-19. DNA for the CDR3: TGTGCCAGCAGCCAAGTTGGCGGCACCTACGAGCAGTACTTC. It yields the protein CASSQVGGTYEQYF.